The 17 T cell receptor beta chains listed next were all sequenced from one sample in a study of neurological immune-mediated disorders. TCRdb processed the 5' RACE reads anew with MiXCR; each CDR3 protein has one entry. This table has 43,000 or so distinct CDR3 sequences, about 14% appearing once. The time point: longitudinal time-point 3. Material for sequencing was PBMCs. These receptors all come from a man aged 30 to 39 in good health.

This clonotype has at least ten counts. The chain combines TRBV27 with TRBJ2-7; 8 bases agree with TRBD2. The CDR3 is 13 residues long. With V trimmed by 7 bases and J by 5 bases, 7 bases remained unmatched. CDR1 is MNHEY, CDR2 SMNVEV, per germline (reference sequence). The CDR3 region has the DNA TGTGCCAGCAACGGGAGGGGAGGGCACGAGCAGTACTTC. Translation: CASNGRGGHEQYF.

This clonotype was seen many times. The chain employs TRBV5-1 and TRBJ2-4; 8 nucleotides match TRBD1. The CDR3 is 15 amino acids. V lost 2 bases, J lost 5 bases, and 6 bases stayed unmatched. Germline V gives CDR1 SGHRS, CDR2 YFSETQ. This chain's CDR3 is CASSLAGGKENIQYF. CDR3 bases: TGCGCCAGCAGCTTAGCAGGGGGCAAGGAAAACATTCAGTACTTC.

This clonotype was counted ten times or more. The chain uses TRBV5-1 and TRBJ1-1; TRBD1 aligns across 7 bases. The CDR3 is 16 amino acids. Germline V CDR1 and CDR2: SGHRS, YFSETQ. Trimming took 2 bases from V and 0 from J; bases not matched to a gene: 7. CDR3 sequence (DNA): TGCGCCAGCAGCTTCTTCGCAGGGGGGATGAACACTGAAGCTTTCTTT. It translates to CASSFFAGGMNTEAFF.

Only a few counts were recorded for this clonotype. This chain joins TRBV6-6 and TRBJ2-3; 11 bases are shared with TRBD1. The CDR3 is made up of 16 amino acids. Trimming at V came to 2 bases and at J to 5 bases, leaving 6 bases not matched to a gene. CDR1 is MNHNY, CDR2 SVGAGI, per germline (reference sequence). The CDR3 DNA reads TGTGCCAGCAGTTACCCGGACAGGGGGCGCAGAGATACGCAGTATTTT. This encodes CASSYPDRGRRDTQYF.

Regarding this clonotype: A read error may explain this, as a much larger clone is one base away. The chain has TRBV5-1 and TRBJ2-3; 9 bases agree with TRBD2. V trimming: 0 bases; J trimming: 6 bases; junction bases outside the gene matches: 8. CDR1 is SGHRS and CDR2 is YFSETQ in the germline V gene. The length of the CDR3 is 16 residues. The CDR3 coding sequence is TGCGCCAGCAGCTTGGGACTAGCGGTACCCCCGGATACGCAGTATTTT. Its protein product is CASSLGLAVPPDTQYF.

This clonotype was detected many times. The chain joins TRBV5-1 to TRBJ1-3, with D hard to call. The CDR3 is 14 residues long. The germline gives CDR1 SGHRS, CDR2 YFSETQ. Trimming pared 7 bases from V and 0 bases from J, leaving 11 bases between. The CDR3 spells CASGRESSGNTIYF. The CDR3, as DNA: TGCGCCAGCGGGAGGGAATCCTCTGGAAACACCATATATTTT.

This clonotype was seen repeatedly, ten times or more. V usage is TRBV6-5 and J usage is TRBJ2-5, with D possibly being TRBD1 (6 bases). Trimming took 7 bases from V and 0 from J, leaving 9 bases between them. The CDR3 consists of 13 residues. Germline V gene sequence: CDR1 MNHEY, CDR2 SVGAGI. The DNA for the CDR3 is TGTGCCAGCACTTCAGGGGACCAAGAGACCCAGTACTTC. Its translation is CASTSGDQETQYF.

About this clonotype itself: The junction departs from the called germline gene at one end, perhaps through a read error. V and J are TRBV12-3 or TRBV12-4 and TRBJ2-2; 8 bases line up with TRBD1. The CDR3 has 16 residues. The CDR3 protein is CSSSQGQGVIHGELFF. CDR3 nucleotides: TGTTCCAGCAGTCAAGGACAGGGAGTTATCCACGGGGAGCTGTTTTTT.

Here the CDR3 reads CSARDRFEGTMNTEAFF. For the CDR3, the DNA is TGCAGTGCTAGAGATAGGTTTGAGGGGACCATGAACACTGAAGCTTTCTTT. The chain has TRBV20-1 and TRBJ1-1, with D maybe TRBD1 (5 bases). The V end was cut by 0 bases, the J end by 0 bases, with 17 bases between. Germline V gene sequence: CDR1 DFQATT, CDR2 SNEGSKA (reference sequence). The CDR3 length is 17 residues.

This clonotype has at least ten counts. Written as DNA, the CDR3 is TGTGCCATCAGTTACAGGGAGGACGGGGAGCTGTTTTTT. Translation: CAISYREDGELFF. The V and J genes are TRBV10-3 and TRBJ2-2; tentatively, D is TRBD1 or TRBD2 (6 bases each). Trimming removed 5 bases at V and 7 bases at J, with 11 bases between. This CDR3 is 13 amino acids long. The germline gives CDR1 ENHRY, CDR2 SYGVKD.

This clonotype has at least ten counts. The chain combines TRBV20-1 with TRBJ1-2; D may be TRBD1 (6 bases). Germline CDR1 and CDR2: DFQATT and SNEGSKA (reference sequence). The CDR3 has 14 amino acids. The V end was cut by 1 base, the J end by 0 bases, with 9 bases between. The CDR3 is CSARGGPPNYGYTF. CDR3 in DNA: TGCAGTGCTAGAGGGGGGCCGCCTAACTATGGCTACACCTTC.

This clonotype showed up many times. The chain links TRBV18 to TRBJ2-5, with D uncertain. CDR3 length: 12 amino acids. Trimming cost V 8 bases and J 5 bases, with 12 bases left between them. Per the germline V gene, CDR1 is KGHSH and CDR2 is LQKENI. This CDR3 is CASLDTMETQYF. CDR3 bases: TGTGCCAGCCTGGATACGATGGAGACCCAGTACTTC.

This clonotype was recorded many times. The chain combines TRBV20-1 with TRBJ1-1; 8 bases agree with TRBD1. Trimming removed 8 bases from V and 0 bases from J; junction bases left unmatched: 14. Germline CDR1 and CDR2: DFQATT and SNEGSKA (reference sequence). The CDR3 has 16 residues. CDR3 DNA sequence: TGCAGTACTCCTGCGGACAGGGAGAGCATGAACACTGAAGCTTTCTTT. Encoded protein: CSTPADRESMNTEAFF.

This clonotype came up many times. The chain employs TRBV20-1 and TRBJ2-2; D possibly corresponds to TRBD1 (6 bases). The CDR3 is 13 residues long. V was pared by 7 bases and J by 2 bases, with 11 bases between. The germline gives CDR1 DFQATT, CDR2 SNEGSKA (reference sequence). The CDR3 DNA follows: TGCAGTGTTGGGACACCCAACACCGGGGAGCTGTTTTTT. This sequence encodes CSVGTPNTGELFF.

This clonotype was observed at least ten times. The chain employs TRBV20-1 and TRBJ2-1, with TRBD2 as a possible D gene (6 bases). CDR1 is DFQATT, CDR2 SNEGSKA, per germline (reference sequence). The CDR3 has 15 residues. The V gene lost 6 bases and the J gene lost 5 bases, with 20 bases spanning the gap. This chain's CDR3 is CSAPDAGLENNEQFF. The CDR3 nucleotides are TGCAGTGCCCCAGATGCGGGGCTGGAAAACAATGAGCAGTTCTTC.

The chain employs TRBV11-3 and TRBJ2-3, with 16 bases identical to TRBD2. V shed 5 bases, J shed 3 bases, and the junction held 2 bases outside the gene matches. The CDR3 consists of 16 residues. In germline, CDR1 is SGHNT, CDR2 YENEEA. This CDR3 reads CASSPGLAGGTDTQYF. CDR3 sequence (DNA): TGTGCCAGCAGCCCGGGACTAGCGGGAGGGACAGATACGCAGTATTTT.

The chain uses TRBV7-6 and TRBJ2-7, with D unclear. The germline gives CDR1 SGHVS, CDR2 FNYEAQ. This CDR3 is 14 amino acids long. Trimming took 0 bases from V and 13 from J, leaving 19 bases between them. The CDR3 DNA reads TGTGCCAGCAGCTTAGCCGGCCAGACCTACGATCATTACTTC. This translates into CASSLAGQTYDHYF.